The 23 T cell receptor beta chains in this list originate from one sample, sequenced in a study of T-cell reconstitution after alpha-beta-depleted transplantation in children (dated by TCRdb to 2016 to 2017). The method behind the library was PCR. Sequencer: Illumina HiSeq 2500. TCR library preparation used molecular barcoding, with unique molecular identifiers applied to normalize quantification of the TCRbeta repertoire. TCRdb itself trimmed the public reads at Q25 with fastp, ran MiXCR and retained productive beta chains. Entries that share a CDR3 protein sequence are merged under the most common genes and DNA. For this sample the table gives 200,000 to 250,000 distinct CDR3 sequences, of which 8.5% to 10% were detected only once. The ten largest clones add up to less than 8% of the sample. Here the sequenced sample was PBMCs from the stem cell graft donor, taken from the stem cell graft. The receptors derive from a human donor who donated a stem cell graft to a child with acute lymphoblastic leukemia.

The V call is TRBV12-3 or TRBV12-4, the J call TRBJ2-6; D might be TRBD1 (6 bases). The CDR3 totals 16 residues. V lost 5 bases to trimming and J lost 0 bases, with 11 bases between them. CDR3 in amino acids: CASSRGTISGANVLTF. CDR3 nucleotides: TGTGCCAGCAGTAGAGGGACAATCTCTGGGGCCAACGTCCTGACTTTC.

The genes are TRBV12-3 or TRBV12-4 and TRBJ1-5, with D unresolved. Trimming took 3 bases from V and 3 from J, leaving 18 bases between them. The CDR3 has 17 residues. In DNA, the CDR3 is TGTGCCAGCAGTTTGCGGGGTGCGGGAAGGGACAATCAGCCCCAGCATTTT. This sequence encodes CASSLRGAGRDNQPQHF.

CDR3 protein: CASSQDQAGQPQHF. Here the CDR3 DNA reads TGCGCCAGCAGCCAAGATCAAGCAGGACAGCCCCAGCATTTT. V and J are TRBV4-1 and TRBJ1-5, with D uncertain. CDR1 is MGHRA, CDR2 YSYEKL, per germline. The CDR3 runs 14 residues. V was clipped by 0 bases and J by 7 bases, with 10 bases between them.

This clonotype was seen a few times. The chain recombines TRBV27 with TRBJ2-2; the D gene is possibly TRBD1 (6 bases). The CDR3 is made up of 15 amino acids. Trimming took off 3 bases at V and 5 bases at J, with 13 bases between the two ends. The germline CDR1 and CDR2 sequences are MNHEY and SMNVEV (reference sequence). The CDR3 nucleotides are TGTGCCAGCAGTTTTGGAGCAGGGGTGACCGGGGAGCTGTTTTTT. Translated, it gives CASSFGAGVTGELFF.

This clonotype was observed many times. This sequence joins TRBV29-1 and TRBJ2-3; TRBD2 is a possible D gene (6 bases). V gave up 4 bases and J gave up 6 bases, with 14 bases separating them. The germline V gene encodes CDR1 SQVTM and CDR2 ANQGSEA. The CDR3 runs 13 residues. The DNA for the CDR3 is TGCAGCGTTGGCCTGATAGGAGGGGATACGCAGTATTTT. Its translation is CSVGLIGGDTQYF.

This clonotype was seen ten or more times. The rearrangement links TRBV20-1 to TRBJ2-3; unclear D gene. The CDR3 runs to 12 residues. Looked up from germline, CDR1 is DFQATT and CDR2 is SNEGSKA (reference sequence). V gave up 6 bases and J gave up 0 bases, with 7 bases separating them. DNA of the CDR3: TGCAGTGCCACCCCCAGCACAGATACGCAGTATTTT. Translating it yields CSATPSTDTQYF.

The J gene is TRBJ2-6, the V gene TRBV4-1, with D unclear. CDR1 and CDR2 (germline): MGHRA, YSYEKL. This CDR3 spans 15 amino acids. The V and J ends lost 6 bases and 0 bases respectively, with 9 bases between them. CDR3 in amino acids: CASRRTFSGANVLTF. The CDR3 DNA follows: TGCGCCAGCAGGCGGACCTTCTCTGGGGCCAACGTCCTGACTTTC.

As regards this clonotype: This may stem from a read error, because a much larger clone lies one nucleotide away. The CDR3 loop is CASSRGQSNSPLHF. The CDR3 nucleotides read TGTGCCAGCAGCCGGGGACAGAGTAATTCACCCCTCCACTTT. The chain recombines TRBV12-3 or TRBV12-4 with TRBJ1-6, with TRBD1 matching 7 bases. There are 14 residues in the CDR3. The V and J ends lost 6 bases and 6 bases, in that order; junction bases with no gene match: 5.

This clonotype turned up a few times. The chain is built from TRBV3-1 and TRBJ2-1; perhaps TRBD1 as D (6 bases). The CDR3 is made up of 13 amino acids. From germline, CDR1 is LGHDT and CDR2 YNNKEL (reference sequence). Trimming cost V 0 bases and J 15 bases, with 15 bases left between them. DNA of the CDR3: TGTGCCAGCAGCCAAGATGGGGGCGGATCACGGTTCTTC. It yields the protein CASSQDGGGSRFF.

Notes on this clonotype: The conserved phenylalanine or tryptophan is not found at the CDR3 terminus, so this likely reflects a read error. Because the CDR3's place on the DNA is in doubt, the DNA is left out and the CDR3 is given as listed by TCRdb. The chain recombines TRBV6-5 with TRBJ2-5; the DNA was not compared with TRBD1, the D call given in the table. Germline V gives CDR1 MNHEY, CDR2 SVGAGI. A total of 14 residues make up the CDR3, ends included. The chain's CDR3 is CASSYSLGDSQETY.

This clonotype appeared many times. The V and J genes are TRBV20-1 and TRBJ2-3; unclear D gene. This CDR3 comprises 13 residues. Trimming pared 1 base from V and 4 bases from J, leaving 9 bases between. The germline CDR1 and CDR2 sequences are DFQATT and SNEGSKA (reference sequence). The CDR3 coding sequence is TGCAGTGCTAGAGTTAGGGCAGCAGATACGCAGTATTTT. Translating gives CSARVRAADTQYF.

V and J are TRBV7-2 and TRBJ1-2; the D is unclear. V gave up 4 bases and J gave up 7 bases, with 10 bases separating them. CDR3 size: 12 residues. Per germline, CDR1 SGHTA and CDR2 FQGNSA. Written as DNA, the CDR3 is TGTGCCAGCAGCTCCGACCGGCGTGGCTACACCTTC. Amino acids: CASSSDRRGYTF.

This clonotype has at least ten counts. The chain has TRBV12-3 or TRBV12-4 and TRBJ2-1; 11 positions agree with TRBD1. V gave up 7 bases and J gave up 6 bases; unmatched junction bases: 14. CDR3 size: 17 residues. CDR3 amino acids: CASNDKGRGTGGNEQFF. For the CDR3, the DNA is TGTGCCAGCAACGACAAAGGCCGTGGGACAGGGGGCAATGAGCAGTTCTTC.

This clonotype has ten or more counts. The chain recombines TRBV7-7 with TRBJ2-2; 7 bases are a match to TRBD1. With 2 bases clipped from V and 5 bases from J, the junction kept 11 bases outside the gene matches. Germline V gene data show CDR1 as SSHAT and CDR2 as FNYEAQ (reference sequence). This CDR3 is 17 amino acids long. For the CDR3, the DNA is TGTGCCAGCAGCTTAATCGTGCCACAGGGGAAAACCGGGGAGCTGTTTTTT. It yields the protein CASSLIVPQGKTGELFF.

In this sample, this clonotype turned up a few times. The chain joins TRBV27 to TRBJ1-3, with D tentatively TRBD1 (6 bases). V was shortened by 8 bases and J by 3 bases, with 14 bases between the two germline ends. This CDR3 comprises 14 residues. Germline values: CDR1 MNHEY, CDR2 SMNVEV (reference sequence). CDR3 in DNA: TGTGCCAGCCGACAGGCAGGGGATGGAAACACCATATATTTT. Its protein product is CASRQAGDGNTIYF.

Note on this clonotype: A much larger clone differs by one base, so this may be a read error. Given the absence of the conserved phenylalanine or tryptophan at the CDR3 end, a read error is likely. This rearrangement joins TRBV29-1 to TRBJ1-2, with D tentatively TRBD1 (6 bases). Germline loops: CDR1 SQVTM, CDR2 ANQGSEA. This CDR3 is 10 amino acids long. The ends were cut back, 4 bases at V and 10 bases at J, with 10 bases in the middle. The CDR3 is CSVGGQPYTS. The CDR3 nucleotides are TGCAGCGTTGGTGGACAGCCCTACACCTCC.

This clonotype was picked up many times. Here the CDR3 reads CATSDPRERGDTDTQYF. Here the CDR3 DNA reads TGTGCCACCAGTGATCCCCGGGAGAGAGGTGACACAGATACGCAGTATTTT. This rearrangement joins TRBV24-1 to TRBJ2-3, with D tentatively TRBD2 (6 bases). V lost 3 bases and J 2 bases, leaving 17 bases between the germline ends. This CDR3 is built from 17 residues. Germline CDR1 KGHDR, CDR2 SFDVKD.

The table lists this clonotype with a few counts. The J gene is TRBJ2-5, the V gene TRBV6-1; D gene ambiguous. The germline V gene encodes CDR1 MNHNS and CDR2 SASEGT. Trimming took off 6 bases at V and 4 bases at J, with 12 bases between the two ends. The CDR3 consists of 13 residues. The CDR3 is CASRHTGLETQYF. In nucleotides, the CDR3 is TGTGCCAGCAGGCACACCGGGCTAGAGACCCAGTACTTC.

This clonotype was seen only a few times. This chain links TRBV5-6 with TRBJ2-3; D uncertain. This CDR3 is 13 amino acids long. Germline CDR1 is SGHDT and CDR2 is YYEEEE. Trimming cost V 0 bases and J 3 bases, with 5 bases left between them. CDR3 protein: CASSLAATDTQYF. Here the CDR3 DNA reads TGTGCCAGCAGCTTGGCAGCTACAGATACGCAGTATTTT.

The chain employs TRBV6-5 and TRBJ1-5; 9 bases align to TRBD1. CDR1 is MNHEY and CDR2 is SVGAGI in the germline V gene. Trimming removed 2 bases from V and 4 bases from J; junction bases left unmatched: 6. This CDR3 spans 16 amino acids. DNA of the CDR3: TGTGCCAGCAGTTACGGGGGGACAGGGAAAAATCAGCCCCAGCATTTT. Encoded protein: CASSYGGTGKNQPQHF.

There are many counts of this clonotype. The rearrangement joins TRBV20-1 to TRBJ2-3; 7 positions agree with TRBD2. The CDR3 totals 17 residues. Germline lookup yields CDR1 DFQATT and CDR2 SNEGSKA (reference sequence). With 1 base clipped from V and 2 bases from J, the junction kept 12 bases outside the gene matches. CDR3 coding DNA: TGCAGTGCTAGAGTGGGAGGGAGGGGCCGATCCACAGATACGCAGTATTTT. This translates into CSARVGGRGRSTDTQYF.

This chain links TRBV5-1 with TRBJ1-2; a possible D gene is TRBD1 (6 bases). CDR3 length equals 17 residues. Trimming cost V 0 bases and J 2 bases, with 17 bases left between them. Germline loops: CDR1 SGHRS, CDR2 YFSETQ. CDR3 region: CASSLAGVRDKNYGYTF. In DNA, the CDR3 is TGCGCCAGCAGCTTGGCCGGGGTCCGGGACAAGAACTATGGCTACACCTTC.

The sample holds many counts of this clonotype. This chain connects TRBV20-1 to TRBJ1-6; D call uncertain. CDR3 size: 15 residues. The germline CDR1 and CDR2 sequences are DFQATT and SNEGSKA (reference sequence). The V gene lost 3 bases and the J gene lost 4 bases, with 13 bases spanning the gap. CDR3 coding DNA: TGCAGTGCTAGTCGAGAGGGTCGGTATAATTCACCCCTCCACTTT. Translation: CSASREGRYNSPLHF.